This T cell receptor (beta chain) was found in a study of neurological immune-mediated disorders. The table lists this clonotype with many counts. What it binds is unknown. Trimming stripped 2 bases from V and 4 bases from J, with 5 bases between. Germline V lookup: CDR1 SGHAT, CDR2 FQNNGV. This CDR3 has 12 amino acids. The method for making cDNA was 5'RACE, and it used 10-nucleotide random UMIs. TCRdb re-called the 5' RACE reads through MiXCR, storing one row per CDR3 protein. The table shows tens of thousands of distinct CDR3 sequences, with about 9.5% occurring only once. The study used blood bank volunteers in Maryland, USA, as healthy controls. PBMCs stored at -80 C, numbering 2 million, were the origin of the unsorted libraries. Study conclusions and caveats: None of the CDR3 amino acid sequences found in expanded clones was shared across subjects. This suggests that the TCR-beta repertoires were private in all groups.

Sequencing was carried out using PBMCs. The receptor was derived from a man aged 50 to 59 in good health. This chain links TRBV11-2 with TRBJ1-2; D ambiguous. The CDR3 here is CASSLQSYGYTF. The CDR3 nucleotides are TGTGCCAGCAGCTTACAGAGCTATGGCTACACCTTC.